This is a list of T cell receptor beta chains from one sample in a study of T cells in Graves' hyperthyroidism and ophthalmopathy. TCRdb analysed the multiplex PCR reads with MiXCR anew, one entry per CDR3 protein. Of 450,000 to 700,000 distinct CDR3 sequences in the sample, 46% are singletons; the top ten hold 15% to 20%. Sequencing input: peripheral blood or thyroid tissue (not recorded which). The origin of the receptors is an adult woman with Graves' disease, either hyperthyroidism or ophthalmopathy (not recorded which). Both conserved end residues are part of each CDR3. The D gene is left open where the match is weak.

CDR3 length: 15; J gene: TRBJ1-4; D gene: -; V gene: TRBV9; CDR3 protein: CASSPDSSTNEKLFF
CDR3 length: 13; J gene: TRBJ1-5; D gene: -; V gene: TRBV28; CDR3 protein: CASATSLQWPQHF
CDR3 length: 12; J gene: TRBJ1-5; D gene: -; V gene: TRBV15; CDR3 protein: CATSIPTQPQHF
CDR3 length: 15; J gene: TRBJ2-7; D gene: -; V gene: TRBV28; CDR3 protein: CASSLADQHLYEQYF
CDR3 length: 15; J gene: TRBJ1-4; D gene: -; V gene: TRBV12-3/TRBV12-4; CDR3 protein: CASSPDRRIREKLFF
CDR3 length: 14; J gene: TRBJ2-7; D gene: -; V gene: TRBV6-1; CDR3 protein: CASSGPLVGAEQYF
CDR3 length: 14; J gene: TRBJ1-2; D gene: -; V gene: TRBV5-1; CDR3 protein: CASSSGRYLAGYTF
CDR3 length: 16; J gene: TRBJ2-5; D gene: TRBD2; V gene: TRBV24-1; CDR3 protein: CATSDLRREGLETQYF
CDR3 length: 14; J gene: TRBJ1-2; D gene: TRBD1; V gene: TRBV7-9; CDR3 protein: CASSPGQGSNGNTF
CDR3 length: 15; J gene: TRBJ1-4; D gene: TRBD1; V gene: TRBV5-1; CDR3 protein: CASSLVGQGNEKLFF
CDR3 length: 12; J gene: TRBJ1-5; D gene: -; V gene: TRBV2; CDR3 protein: CASSGGWQPQHF
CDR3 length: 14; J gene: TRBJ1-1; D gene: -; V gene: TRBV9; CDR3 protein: CASSPGGGDTEAFF
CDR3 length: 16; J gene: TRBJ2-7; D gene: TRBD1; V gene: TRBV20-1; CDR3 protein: CSARGVQGGLSYEQYF
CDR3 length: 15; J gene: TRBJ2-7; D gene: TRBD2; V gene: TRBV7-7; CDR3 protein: CASSKTSGSRDEQYF
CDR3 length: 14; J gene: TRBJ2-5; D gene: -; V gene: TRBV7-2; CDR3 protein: CASSLAPDRRPQYF
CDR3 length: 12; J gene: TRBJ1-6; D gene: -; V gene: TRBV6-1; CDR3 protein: CASSTEDSPLHF
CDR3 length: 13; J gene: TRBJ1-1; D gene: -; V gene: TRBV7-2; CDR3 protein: CASSIRPNTEAFF
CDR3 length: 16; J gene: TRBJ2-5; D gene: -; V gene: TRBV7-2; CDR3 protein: CASSFGVVGTVKTQYF
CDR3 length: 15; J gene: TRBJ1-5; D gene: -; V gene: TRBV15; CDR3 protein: CATSLARGGHQPQHF
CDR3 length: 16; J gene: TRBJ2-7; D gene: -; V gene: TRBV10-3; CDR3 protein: CAISHPTGTLSYEQYF
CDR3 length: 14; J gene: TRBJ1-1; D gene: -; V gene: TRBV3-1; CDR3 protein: CASSHRGRGTEAFF
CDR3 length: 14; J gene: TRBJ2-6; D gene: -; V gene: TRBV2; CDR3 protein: CASKDRTGANVLTF
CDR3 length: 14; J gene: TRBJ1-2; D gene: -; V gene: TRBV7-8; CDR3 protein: CASSLTPLGSGYTF
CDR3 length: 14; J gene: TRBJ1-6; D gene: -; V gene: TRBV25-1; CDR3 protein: CASSEWVGNSPLHF
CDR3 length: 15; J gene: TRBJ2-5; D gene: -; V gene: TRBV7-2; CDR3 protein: CASSLVLRTQETQYF
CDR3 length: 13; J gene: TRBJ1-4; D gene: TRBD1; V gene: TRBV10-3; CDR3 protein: CAISRGREEKLFF
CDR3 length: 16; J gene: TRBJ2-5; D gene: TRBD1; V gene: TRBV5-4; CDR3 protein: CASSLSGDRERRTQYF
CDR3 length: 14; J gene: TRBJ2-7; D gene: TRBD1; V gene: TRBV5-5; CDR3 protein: CASSLAGTGLEQYF
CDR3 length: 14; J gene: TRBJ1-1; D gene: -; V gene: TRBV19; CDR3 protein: CASSRYGGQTEAFF
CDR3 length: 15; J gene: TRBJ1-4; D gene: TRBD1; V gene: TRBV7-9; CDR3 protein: CASSLPRQGYEKLFF
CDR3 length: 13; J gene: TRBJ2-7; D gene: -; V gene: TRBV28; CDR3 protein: CASKPGPPYEQYF
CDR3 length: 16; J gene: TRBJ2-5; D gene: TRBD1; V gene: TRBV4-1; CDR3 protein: CASSQEWTGGKETQYF
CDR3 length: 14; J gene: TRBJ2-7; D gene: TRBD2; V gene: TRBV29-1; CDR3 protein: CSVEEAAGAYEQYF
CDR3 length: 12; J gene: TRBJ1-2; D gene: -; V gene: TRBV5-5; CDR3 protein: CASSPNRDGYTF
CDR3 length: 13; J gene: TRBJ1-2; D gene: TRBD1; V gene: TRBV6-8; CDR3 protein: CARTRDRAYGYTF
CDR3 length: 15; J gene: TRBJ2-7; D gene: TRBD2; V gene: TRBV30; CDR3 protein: CAWQLRGGRVDEQYF
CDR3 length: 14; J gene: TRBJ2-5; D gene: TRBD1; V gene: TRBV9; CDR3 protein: CASSQWDSQETQYF
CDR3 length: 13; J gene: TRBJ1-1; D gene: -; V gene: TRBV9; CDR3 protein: CASSVADLTEAFF
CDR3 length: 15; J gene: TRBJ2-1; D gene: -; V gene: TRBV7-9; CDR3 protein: CASSLEKGALSEQFF
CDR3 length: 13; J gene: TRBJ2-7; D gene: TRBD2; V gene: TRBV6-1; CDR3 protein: CAGDSGEAYEQYF
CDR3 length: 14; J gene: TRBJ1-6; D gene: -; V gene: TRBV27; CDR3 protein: CASKRVDNNSPLHF
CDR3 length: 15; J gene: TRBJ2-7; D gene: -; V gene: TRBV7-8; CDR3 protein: CASSLGGHDPYEQYF
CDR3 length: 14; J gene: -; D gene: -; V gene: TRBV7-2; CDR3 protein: CASSLDSGADIQYF
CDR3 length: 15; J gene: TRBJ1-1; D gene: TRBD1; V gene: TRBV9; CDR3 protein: CASSDGTGVVTEAFF
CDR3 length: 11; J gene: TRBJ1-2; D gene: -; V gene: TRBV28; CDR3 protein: CASLEDYGYTF
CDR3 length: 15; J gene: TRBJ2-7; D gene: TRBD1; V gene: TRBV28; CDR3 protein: CASLEDRYNPVGQYF
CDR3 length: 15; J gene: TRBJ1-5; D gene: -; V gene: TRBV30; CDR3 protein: CAWSVRGRGTQPQHF
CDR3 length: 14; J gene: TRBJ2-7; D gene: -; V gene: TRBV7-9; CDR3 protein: CASSLTGEPGEQYF
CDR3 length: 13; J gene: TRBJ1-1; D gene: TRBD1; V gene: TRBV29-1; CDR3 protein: CSLTGGRNTEAFF
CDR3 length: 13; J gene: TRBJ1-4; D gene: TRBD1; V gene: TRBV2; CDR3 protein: CASRPPTGDKLFF